The 9 T cell receptor beta chains below come from one sample, sequenced in a study of cytomegalovirus exposure and HLA in healthy donors. PCR used 60 Vbeta primers and 13 Jbeta primers. Only in-frame clones appear in the TCRdb table, and some are missing; sequencing was by immunoSEQ multiplex PCR. The sample contains about 160,000 clones, 70% to 80% of which appear only once. The sequencing input was PBMCs. These receptors came from a man aged 18 to 29 in good health and CMV-seropositive.

This clone occurred a few times. This sequence joins TRBV6-5 and TRBJ1-1, with D hard to call. Germline values: CDR1 MNHEY, CDR2 SVGAGI. Trimming stripped 3 bases from V and 1 base from J, with 6 bases between. CDR3 length: 13 residues. In DNA, the CDR3 is TGTGCCAGCAGTTATATACAGAACACTGAAGCTTTCTTT. This codes for CASSYIQNTEAFF.

V usage is TRBV14 and J usage is TRBJ1-4; 8 bases line up with TRBD1. The germline CDR1 and CDR2 sequences are SGHDN and FVKESK. CDR3 length: 17 residues. V shed 5 bases, J shed 3 bases, and the junction held 11 bases outside the gene matches. This chain's CDR3 is CASSRAYQGAPNEKLFF. In DNA, the CDR3 is TGTGCCAGCAGCAGAGCATATCAGGGGGCGCCTAATGAAAAACTGTTTTTT.

This clone was counted a few times. The chain recombines TRBV15 with TRBJ2-1; 9 bases agree with TRBD2. In germline, CDR1 is LNHNV, CDR2 YYDKDF (reference sequence). The V gene end was trimmed by 4 bases and the J gene end by 5 bases; junction bases not matched to a gene: 6. The CDR3 has 15 residues. CDR3 residues: CATSTAREGHNEQFF. As DNA, the CDR3 is TGTGCCACCAGCACTGCGCGGGAGGGCCACAATGAGCAGTTCTTC.

A single count supports this clone. V is TRBV7-9 and J is TRBJ1-6; D gene ambiguous. Trimming shortened V by 4 bases and J by 10 bases, and 11 bases separated the two germline ends. Germline assignment: CDR1 SEHNR and CDR2 FQNEAQ (reference sequence). The CDR3 has 13 residues. CDR3 loop: CASSSVAGSPLHF. The CDR3 DNA reads TGTGCCAGCAGCTCAGTCGCGGGGTCACCCCTCCACTTT. The full variable domain, its missing parts supplied by reference TRBV7-9 and TRBJ1-6, is DTGVSQNPRHKITKRGQNVTFRCDPISEHNRLYWYRQTLGQGPEFLTYFQNEAQLEKSRLLSDRFSAERPKGSFSTLEIQRTEQGDSAMYLCASSSVAGSPLHFGNGTRLTVT.

The chain employs TRBV2 and TRBJ2-5; 9 bases agree with TRBD2. From germline, CDR1 is SNHLY and CDR2 FYNNEI. The junction had 14 bases not matched to a gene; V was cut back by 7 bases and J by 8 bases. The CDR3 runs 15 residues. The CDR3 DNA reads as TGTGCCAGCAATCTAGCGGGGCCCGTCCCAGGAACCCAGTACTTC. Protein sequence: CASNLAGPVPGTQYF.

The chain uses TRBV7-9 and TRBJ1-1; 7 nucleotides agree with TRBD1. Germline CDR1 is SEHNR and CDR2 is FQNEAQ (reference sequence). The CDR3 consists of 15 residues. Trimming at V came to 0 bases and at J to 1 base, leaving 2 bases not matched to a gene. DNA for the CDR3: TGTGCCAGCAGCTTAGCAGGGGGCAGGAACACTGAAGCTTTCTTT. This sequence encodes CASSLAGGRNTEAFF.

The chain has TRBV7-8 and TRBJ1-1; 7 bases match TRBD1. The CDR3 length is 13 residues. Germline V gene sequence: CDR1 SGHVS, CDR2 FQNEAQ. V was pared by 1 base and J by 4 bases, with 0 bases of the junction left unmatched. The CDR3 loop reads CASSLDRGTEAFF. CDR3 nucleotides: TGTGCCAGCAGCTTAGACAGGGGCACTGAAGCTTTCTTT.

V usage is TRBV6-5 and J usage is TRBJ1-4, with unresolved D. CDR1 MNHEY and CDR2 SVGAGI come from the germline V gene. The CDR3 totals 13 residues. The V and J ends lost 2 bases and 8 bases respectively, with 9 bases between them. The DNA for the CDR3 is TGTGCCAGCAGTTACACTTTCGCGGAAAAACTGTTTTTT. Amino acids: CASSYTFAEKLFF.

This clone appeared a few times. The V and J genes are TRBV19 and TRBJ1-2, with 7 bases aligning to TRBD1. The V and J ends lost 8 bases and 0 bases, in that order; junction bases with no gene match: 6. The CDR3 sequence is 14 residues long. Germline-derived CDR1 and CDR2 are LNHDA and SQIVND (reference sequence). CDR3 sequence (DNA): TGTGCCAGTGCCCGGGACAGAACTAACTATGGCTACACCTTC. Its translation: CASARDRTNYGYTF.